This TCR beta chain was captured by sequencing in a study of cytomegalovirus exposure and HLA in healthy donors. Profiling relied on immunoSEQ multiplex PCR, and the TCRdb table lists in-frame clones only, not all of them. The sample consists of roughly 220,000 clones, 65% to 85% of them appearing once. Germline lookup yields CDR1 GTSNPN and CDR2 SVGIG (reference sequence). V was cut by 0 bases and J by 0 bases, with 6 bases left in between. The CDR3 consists of 13 residues. V usage is TRBV30 and J usage is TRBJ2-7; no clear D. What was sequenced was PBMCs. The clonotype originates from a woman in her 30s in good health and CMV-seropositive. The CDR3 loop reads CAWSVHNSYEQYF. The CDR3 DNA is TGTGCCTGGAGTGTGCATAACTCCTACGAGCAGTACTTC.